This T cell receptor beta chain was sequenced during a study of cytomegalovirus exposure and HLA in healthy donors. Researchers ran the PCR with 60 Vbeta and 13 Jbeta primers. Profiling relied on immunoSEQ multiplex PCR, and the TCRdb table lists in-frame clones only, not all of them. In the table there are 150,000 or so clones, about 84% of which are singletons. Germline V lookup: CDR1 SGHRS, CDR2 YFSETQ. Trimming at V came to 2 bases and at J to 2 bases, leaving 2 bases not matched to a gene. The CDR3 length is 15 residues. This receptor was obtained from a woman aged 35 to 49 in good health and CMV-seropositive. The sample was PBMCs. The chain recombines TRBV5-1 with TRBJ2-3; 10 bases align to TRBD2. The chain's CDR3 is CASSLAGGTTDTQYF. CDR3 DNA: TGCGCCAGCAGCTTAGCGGGAGGGACCACAGATACGCAGTATTTT.